This T cell receptor (beta chain) is from a study of T-cell memory formation after mild COVID-19. Details on this clonotype: The antigen remains undetermined.

General observations from the study: Contracting CD4+ clones were located mainly in CM and EM, and CD8+ clones in EMRA.

With 4 bases clipped from V and 4 bases from J, the junction kept 3 bases outside the gene matches. The CDR3 consists of 13 residues. Germline V gene sequence: CDR1 SGHVS, CDR2 FQNEAQ. Each CDR3 protein is one row after TCRdb ran MiXCR on the 5' RACE reads. The sample carries roughly 200,000 distinct CDR3 sequences, 7.5% to 10% recorded once. This sequence originates from a man aged 18 to 35 who had mild COVID-19 (a few samples of this study predate the infection). Cell type and time point are not known. The chain joins TRBV7-8 to TRBJ1-2; 7 bases line up with TRBD1. The sample consisted of PBMCs or a T cell subset sorted from them (not recorded which). In nucleotides, the CDR3 is TGTGCCAGCAGCTACGACAGGGTCTATGGCTACACCTTC. It encodes CASSYDRVYGYTF. Supplemented by reference TRBV7-8 and TRBJ1-2, the full variable domain reads GAGVSQSPRYKVAKRGQDVALRCDPISGHVSLFWYQQALGQGPEFLTYFQNEAQLDKSGLPSDRFFAERPEGSVSTLKIQRTQQEDSAVYLCASSYDRVYGYTFGSGTRLTVV.